Each of the 31 T cell receptor beta chains below was sequenced from the same sample in a study of response to subunit inactivated influenza vaccine (dated 2018 in TCRdb). The library relied on RT-PCR. The sequencer was an Illumina HiSeq 2500. TCRdb redid the processing of the public reads, applying fastp at Q25 and MiXCR, and retained in-frame beta chains. CDR3 protein duplicates are merged, each entry listing the most common genes and DNA. The table for this sample lists 500,000 to 700,000 distinct CDR3 sequences; approximately 24% of them were counted only once. Together, the top ten hold about 3% of the sample. The same data also contributed to another study, on T cells expressing NK-cell markers. The second study, in turn, reports: TCR beta cDNA libraries were made by 5'RACE template switching that added a universal primer site and unique molecular identifiers.

The sample consisted of CD4+ T cells sorted from PBMCs, taken less than 13 days after vaccination. These receptors all come from a man aged 50 to 59 who received an inactivated influenza vaccine. Donor details come from another sample of the same person, matched by shared clones.

This clonotype was detected only a few times. V is TRBV28 and J is TRBJ2-1; TRBD2 agrees at 8 bases. CDR1 MDHEN and CDR2 SYDVKM come from the germline V gene. This CDR3 is built from 14 residues. Trimming took 7 bases from V and 2 from J; bases not matched to a gene: 4. In DNA form, the CDR3 reads TGTGCCAGCAATTCAGCGGGGGCCTACAATGAGCAGTTCTTC. It is translated as CASNSAGAYNEQFF.

This clonotype was counted only a few times. This chain uses TRBV6-2 or TRBV6-3 with TRBJ1-1, with 7 nucleotides matching TRBD1. The trim removed 5 bases at V and 8 bases at J, leaving 5 bases unmatched. The CDR3 has 12 residues. Germline CDR1 is MNHEY and CDR2 is SVGEGT. Here the CDR3 reads CASSRRDREAFF. DNA for the CDR3: TGTGCCAGCAGTCGCCGGGACAGAGAAGCTTTCTTT.

The chain combines TRBV14 with TRBJ2-7; D uncertain. Trimming removed 0 bases at V and 10 bases at J, with 19 bases between. The CDR3 extends over 15 amino acids. From germline, CDR1 is SGHDN and CDR2 FVKESK. CDR3 sequence: CASSQDRSALASQYF. The CDR3 DNA reads as TGTGCCAGCAGCCAAGATCGCTCCGCTTTGGCTTCTCAGTACTTC.

Only a few counts were recorded for this clonotype. The V call is TRBV6-1, the J call TRBJ2-5, with D perhaps being TRBD1 or TRBD2 (5 bases each). V was clipped by 8 bases and J by 5 bases, with 9 bases between them. Germline V CDR1 and CDR2: MNHNS, SASEGT. The CDR3 contains 11 residues. CDR3 DNA: TGTGCCAGCCGAGGGGTGGAGACCCAGTACTTC. Protein sequence: CASRGVETQYF.

The rearrangement uses TRBV10-3 and TRBJ2-2, with D perhaps TRBD1 (6 bases). In germline, CDR1 is ENHRY, CDR2 SYGVKD. The germline V and J ends were trimmed by 6 bases and 3 bases, with 8 bases remaining between them. This CDR3 has 13 residues. The CDR3 reads CAIRPGDTGELFF. DNA of the CDR3: TGTGCCATCAGGCCAGGGGACACCGGGGAGCTGTTTTTT.

This chain connects TRBV20-1 to TRBJ2-3; 9 nucleotides line up with TRBD2. Germline CDR1 DFQATT, CDR2 SNEGSKA (reference sequence). After removal of 2 bases from V and 5 bases from J, the junction contained 11 bases not matched to a gene. The CDR3 contains 16 residues. CDR3 residues: CSARKRAGGPVDTQYF. CDR3 DNA: TGCAGTGCTAGAAAACGGGCGGGGGGGCCGGTAGATACGCAGTATTTT.

This sequence joins TRBV7-2 and TRBJ1-1; D is unresolved. Trimming shortened V by 5 bases and J by 0 bases, and 13 bases separated the two germline ends. The germline V gene has CDR1 SGHTA and CDR2 FQGNSA. This CDR3 has 15 residues. CDR3 DNA: TGTGCCAGCAGCCCCGCACGGGCAATGAACACTGAAGCTTTCTTT. As protein: CASSPARAMNTEAFF.

The chain employs TRBV7-9 and TRBJ2-1; 15 nucleotides match TRBD2. Germline CDR1 is SEHNR and CDR2 is FQNEAQ (reference sequence). The CDR3 consists of 15 residues. The ends lost 1 base at V and 10 bases at J; junction bases unmatched: 2. The CDR3 loop is CASSLGGLAGGEQFF. CDR3 DNA sequence: TGTGCCAGCAGCTTAGGGGGACTAGCGGGGGGAGAGCAGTTCTTC.

The chain couples TRBV2 to TRBJ2-7, with TRBD1 matching 7 bases. The CDR3 consists of 13 residues. Germline trimming cut 6 bases from V and 2 bases from J; bases unmatched to any gene: 4. Germline values: CDR1 SNHLY, CDR2 FYNNEI. DNA for the CDR3: TGTGCCAGCAGCCAAGGACAGGCCTACGAGCAGTACTTC. Translation gives CASSQGQAYEQYF.

This clonotype was counted at least ten times. The V gene is TRBV12-3 or TRBV12-4, the J gene TRBJ2-2, with 10 bases identical to TRBD1. After removal of 6 bases from V and 5 bases from J, the junction contained 6 bases not matched to a gene. This CDR3 is 15 amino acids long. Written as DNA, the CDR3 is TGTGCCAGCAGCCCAGGGACAGGGGTGACCGGGGAGCTGTTTTTT. This translates into CASSPGTGVTGELFF.

This clonotype was picked up a small number of times. V usage is TRBV10-3 and J usage is TRBJ2-7, with 8 bases that match TRBD2. V was pared by 8 bases and J by 7 bases, with 13 bases of the junction left unmatched. The length of the CDR3 is 14 residues. The germline gives CDR1 ENHRY, CDR2 SYGVKD. In DNA form, the CDR3 reads TGTGCCATCCGCTCCGGGACTAGGGCAGAAGAGCAGTACTTC. The encoded protein is CAIRSGTRAEEQYF.

V and J are TRBV4-3 and TRBJ2-5, with 12 bases identical to TRBD2. This CDR3 comprises 17 residues. The V segment lost 6 bases and the J segment 4 bases; nucleotides outside the gene matches: 12. Germline assignment: CDR1 LGHNA and CDR2 YSLEER. CDR3 in DNA: TGCGCCAGCAGTCCCGCTCGGTCTAGCGGGGGGGCAGAGACCCAGTACTTC. Encoded protein: CASSPARSSGGAETQYF.

This clonotype was found a few times. V gene TRBV7-8 combines with J gene TRBJ2-1; a weak D match, TRBD1 (5 bases). V was trimmed by 7 bases and J by 3 bases, leaving 16 bases between them. This CDR3 contains 15 residues. The germline gives CDR1 SGHVS, CDR2 FQNEAQ. The CDR3 nucleotides are TGTGCCAGCAAGTCGGGTGTGGGGCACTACAATGAGCAGTTCTTC. It specifies CASKSGVGHYNEQFF.

There are a few counts of this clonotype. The J gene is TRBJ2-7, the V gene TRBV18, with 7 bases fitting TRBD1. Losses at the gene ends were 2 bases for V and 2 bases for J; bases not matched to a gene: 6. From germline, CDR1 is KGHSH and CDR2 LQKENI. This CDR3 comprises 15 residues. The CDR3 sequence is CASSPRTGSAYEQYF. The DNA of the CDR3 is TGTGCCAGCTCACCAAGGACAGGTAGTGCCTACGAGCAGTACTTC.

This clonotype came up a few times. As DNA, the CDR3 is TGTGCCAGCAGTTTAGAATCCGGGACAGGGCTGAACACCATATATTTT. Amino acid sequence: CASSLESGTGLNTIYF. The rearrangement uses TRBV12-3 or TRBV12-4 and TRBJ1-3; 9 nucleotides align to TRBD1. V trimming: 1 base; J trimming: 7 bases; junction bases outside the gene matches: 8. This CDR3 comprises 16 residues.

The chain's CDR3 is CASSSAQGSEQYF. CDR3 DNA sequence: TGTGCCAGCAGCTCTGCCCAGGGCTCCGAGCAGTACTTC. The J gene is TRBJ2-7, the V gene TRBV11-2, with a tentative D call TRBD1 (5 bases). The CDR3 is made up of 13 amino acids. Trimming pared 4 bases from V and 6 bases from J, leaving 13 bases between. Germline values: CDR1 SGHAT, CDR2 FQNNGV.

The rearrangement uses TRBV24-1 and TRBJ2-1; TRBD1 matches at 8 bases. The CDR3 contains 16 residues. Germline CDR1 reads KGHDR; CDR2 reads SFDVKD. Unmatched junction bases numbered 8, after V lost 3 bases and J lost 5 bases. The CDR3 region is CATSDPGQGLDNEQFF. CDR3 DNA: TGTGCCACCAGTGATCCCGGACAGGGTTTGGACAATGAGCAGTTCTTC.

This sequence joins TRBV7-9 and TRBJ1-1, with TRBD1 matching over 7 bases. The V gene's germline CDR1 is SEHNR and CDR2 FQNEAQ (reference sequence). The CDR3 has 15 amino acids. V dropped 4 bases and J dropped 2; count of bases not matched to a gene: 7. Here the CDR3 reads CASSSYGTANTEAFF. CDR3 DNA sequence: TGTGCCAGCAGCTCCTACGGGACAGCTAACACTGAAGCTTTCTTT.

This chain joins TRBV27 and TRBJ1-1; 7 bases are a match to TRBD1. V gave up 8 bases and J gave up 5 bases; unmatched junction bases: 8. The CDR3 length is 13 residues. Per the germline V gene, CDR1 is MNHEY and CDR2 is SMNVEV (reference sequence). CDR3 loop: CASRPDRATEAFF. Here the CDR3 DNA reads TGTGCCAGCCGACCCGACAGGGCGACTGAAGCTTTCTTT.

The chain combines TRBV6-2 or TRBV6-3 with TRBJ2-3; D gene ambiguous. CDR1 and CDR2 (germline): MNHEY, SVGEGT. The CDR3 is 14 residues long. The CDR3 region is CALKAASPTDTQYF. CDR3 nucleotide sequence: TGTGCTTTGAAAGCTGCGTCTCCAACAGATACGCAGTATTTT.

This clonotype was counted only a few times. V and J are TRBV29-1 and TRBJ2-1; D might be TRBD2 (7 bases). This CDR3 contains 16 residues. Per the germline V gene, CDR1 is SQVTM and CDR2 is ANQGSEA. V lost 7 bases and J 3 bases, leaving 22 bases between the germline ends. DNA of the CDR3: TGCAGCGCCCGCCCTGAGAGGGGGGGGTTCTACAATGAGCAGTTCTTC. It encodes CSARPERGGFYNEQFF.

The chain's CDR3 is CASTDYYNEQFF. Here the CDR3 DNA reads TGTGCCAGCACGGACTACTACAATGAGCAGTTCTTC. The chain carries TRBV7-9 and TRBJ2-1, with D perhaps matching TRBD2 (6 bases). Germline V CDR1 and CDR2: SEHNR, FQNEAQ (reference sequence). The CDR3 consists of 12 residues. Between the trimmed V and J ends, which lost 7 bases and 3 bases, there was a span of 7 bases.

This chain uses TRBV5-8 with TRBJ2-1; D is tentatively TRBD1 or TRBD2 (5 bases each). The CDR3 consists of 15 residues. V shed 0 bases and J shed 5 bases, with 12 bases lying between them. Per germline, CDR1 SGHTS and CDR2 YDEGEE. CDR3: CASSLAGRANNEQFF. For the CDR3, the DNA is TGTGCCAGCAGCTTGGCGGGGCGGGCCAACAATGAGCAGTTCTTC.

This chain connects TRBV5-1 to TRBJ2-3, with D possibly TRBD2 on 7 matching bases. Germline V gives CDR1 SGHRS, CDR2 YFSETQ. Trimming stripped 6 bases from V and 1 base from J, with 15 bases between. The CDR3 is made up of 15 amino acids. This CDR3 reads CASTVGRGRTDTQYF. CDR3 DNA sequence: TGCGCCAGCACCGTTGGGCGGGGGCGCACAGATACGCAGTATTTT.

The rearrangement uses TRBV5-1 and TRBJ2-7; D is undetermined. Germline values: CDR1 SGHRS, CDR2 YFSETQ. This CDR3 has 15 amino acids. Trimming removed 7 bases from V and 0 bases from J, with 17 bases in between. In DNA, the CDR3 is TGCGCCAGCCTGAAAGACCCGACGAGCTCCTACGAGCAGTACTTC. This translates into CASLKDPTSSYEQYF.

The CDR3, as DNA: TGTGCCAGCGGCAGACAGGGAGGGGGCTTTTACGAGCAGTACTTC. Translated: CASGRQGGGFYEQYF. V gene TRBV6-1 combines with J gene TRBJ2-7; D is tentatively TRBD1 or TRBD2 (7 bases each). V was pared by 8 bases and J by 4 bases, with 21 bases between. Germline-derived CDR1 and CDR2 are MNHNS and SASEGT. The CDR3 has 15 residues.

This clonotype came up a few times. J is TRBJ2-1 and V is TRBV2; a possible D gene is TRBD1 (6 bases). The CDR3 is 13 residues long. Trimming took 6 bases from V and 5 from J, leaving 11 bases between them. The germline V gene has CDR1 SNHLY and CDR2 FYNNEI. CDR3 DNA sequence: TGTGCCAGCAGCACCAACAGGGACAATGAGCAGTTCTTC. Residues: CASSTNRDNEQFF.

Only a few counts were recorded for this clonotype. The rearrangement links TRBV29-1 to TRBJ2-7; D unresolved. Germline V gene data show CDR1 as SQVTM and CDR2 as ANQGSEA. Deletions cut 5 bases from V and 2 bases from J, with 7 bases between. CDR3 length: 11 residues. CDR3: CSVTGTYEQYF. The DNA for the CDR3 is TGCAGCGTTACCGGTACCTACGAGCAGTACTTC.

This clonotype has just a few counts. The CDR3 sequence is CASSPGPASYNEQFF. As DNA, the CDR3 is TGCGCCAGCAGCCCAGGGCCAGCCTCCTACAATGAGCAGTTCTTC. The chain combines TRBV5-1 with TRBJ2-1; a weak D match, TRBD1 (5 bases). V lost 4 bases to trimming and J lost 0 bases, with 11 bases between them. Per the germline V gene, CDR1 is SGHRS and CDR2 is YFSETQ. The CDR3 length is 15 residues.

The chain has TRBV5-6 and TRBJ2-1; 8 bases map to TRBD1. CDR1 and CDR2 from the germline V gene are SGHDT and YYEEEE. J was trimmed by 7 bases and V by 2 bases; bases with no gene match: 8. The CDR3 has 15 amino acids. The CDR3 protein is CASSLWRQGSNEQFF. The CDR3 DNA reads TGTGCCAGCAGCTTATGGAGACAGGGGTCGAATGAGCAGTTCTTC.

V usage is TRBV20-1 and J usage is TRBJ1-5, with no clear D. Trimming pared 6 bases from V and 2 bases from J, leaving 20 bases between. This CDR3 is 16 amino acids long. Germline loops: CDR1 DFQATT, CDR2 SNEGSKA (reference sequence). In DNA, the CDR3 is TGCAGTGCATCCAGACCAGGATTTCAGGGCAATCAGCCCCAGCATTTT. This codes for CSASRPGFQGNQPQHF.